The rows below give T cell receptor beta chains drawn from one sample of a study of blood T cells in healthy people across ages. TCRdb itself ran the 5' RACE reads through MiXCR, one entry per CDR3 protein. The top ten hold about 3.9% of the sample, which has 450,000 to 600,000 distinct CDR3 sequences, 27% seen once. These data also formed part of another study, on T cells of mothers and their children.

Sequenced material: blood. These receptors were obtained from a boy aged 2 to 10 in good health. Each CDR3 is given without its conserved first and last residue. D genes are given only for firm matches.

d_call v_call cdr3_aa
TRBD2 TRBV10-3 AISASGSQETQY
TRBD2 TRBV13 ASSPGRTSGDYEQY
. TRBV12-3/TRBV12-4 ASSWGTPPGELF
TRBD2 TRBV20-1 SARASGPQETQY
. TRBV7-6 ASSLEGHNTGELF
. TRBV6-2/TRBV6-3 ASTSSGASTDTQY
TRBD2 TRBV27 ASINLAGGHTSTDTQY
. TRBV6-2/TRBV6-3 ASSASRGSSWEF
. TRBV12-3/TRBV12-4 ASRGLVNTEAF
. TRBV5-5 ASSPTDCSNQPQH
TRBD1 TRBV9 ASGTGGSVWGRETQY
. TRBV12-3/TRBV12-4 ASSSHRLRDEKLF
. TRBV20-1 SARDRPLPSNEQY
TRBD2 TRBV5-1 ASSLATGGRTDTQY
. TRBV27 ASSLSGGVTYNEQF
. TRBV20-1 SARDGGTDNEQF
. TRBV3-1 ASSQDLVGGETQY
. TRBV29-1 SVEETGDRGEQY
. TRBV29-1 SVEDQRQSGGYT
TRBD1 TRBV7-9 ASSLRRGQAPDMNTEAF
TRBD1 TRBV29-1 SVGGQGGGYT
. TRBV29-1 SGGTPLDLFGYT
TRBD2 TRBV9 ASSAGLAGGRAKNIQY
TRBD2 TRBV10-2 ASSEPSGRGNEQF
TRBD1 TRBV2 ASSADRARNSPLH
. TRBV27 ASSLAPELEQY